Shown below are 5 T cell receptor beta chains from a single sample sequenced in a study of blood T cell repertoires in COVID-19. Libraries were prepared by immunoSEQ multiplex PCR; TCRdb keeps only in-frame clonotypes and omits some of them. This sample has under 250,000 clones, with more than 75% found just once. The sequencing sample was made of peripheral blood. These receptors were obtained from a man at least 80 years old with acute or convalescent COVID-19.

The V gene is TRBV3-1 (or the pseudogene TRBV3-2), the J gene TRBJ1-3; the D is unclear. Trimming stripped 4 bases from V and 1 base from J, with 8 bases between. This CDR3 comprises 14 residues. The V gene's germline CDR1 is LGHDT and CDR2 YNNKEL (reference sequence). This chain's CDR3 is CASSRLTSGNTIYF. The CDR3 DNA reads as TGTGCCAGCAGCCGTCTGACTTCTGGAAACACCATATATTTT.

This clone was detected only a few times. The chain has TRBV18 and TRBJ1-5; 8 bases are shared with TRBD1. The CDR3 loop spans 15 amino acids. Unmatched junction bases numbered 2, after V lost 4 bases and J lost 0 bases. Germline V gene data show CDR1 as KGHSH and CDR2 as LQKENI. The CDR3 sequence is CASSLDRGSNQPQHF. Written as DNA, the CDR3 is TGTGCCAGCTCACTTGACAGGGGTAGCAATCAGCCCCAGCATTTT.

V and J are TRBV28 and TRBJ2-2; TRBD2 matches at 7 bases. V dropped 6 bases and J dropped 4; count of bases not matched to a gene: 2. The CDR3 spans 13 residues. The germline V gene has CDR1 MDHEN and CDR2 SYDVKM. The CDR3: CASRGGGTGELFF. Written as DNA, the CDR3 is TGTGCCAGCAGAGGCGGGGGCACCGGGGAGCTGTTTTTT.

CDR3 sequence reads: CATSGDRGDSPLHF. CDR3 bases: TGTGCCACCAGCGGGGACAGGGGAGATTCACCCCTCCACTTT. The rearrangement uses TRBV15 and TRBJ1-6; 10 nucleotides align to TRBD1. The CDR3 loop spans 14 amino acids. J was trimmed by 8 bases and V by 5 bases; bases with no gene match: 3. CDR1 LNHNV and CDR2 YYDKDF come from the germline V gene (reference sequence).

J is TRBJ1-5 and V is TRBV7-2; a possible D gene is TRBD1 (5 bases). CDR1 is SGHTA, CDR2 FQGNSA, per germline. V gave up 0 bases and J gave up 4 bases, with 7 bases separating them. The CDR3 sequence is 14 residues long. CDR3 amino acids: CASSLARENQPQHF. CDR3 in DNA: TGTGCCAGCAGCTTAGCCAGGGAAAATCAGCCCCAGCATTTT. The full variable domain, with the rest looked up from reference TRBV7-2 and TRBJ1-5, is GAGVSQSPSNKVTEKGKDVELRCDPISGHTALYWYRQSLGQGLEFLIYFQGNSAPDKSGLPSDRFSAERTGGSVSTLTIQRTQQEDSAVYLCASSLARENQPQHFGDGTRLSIL.